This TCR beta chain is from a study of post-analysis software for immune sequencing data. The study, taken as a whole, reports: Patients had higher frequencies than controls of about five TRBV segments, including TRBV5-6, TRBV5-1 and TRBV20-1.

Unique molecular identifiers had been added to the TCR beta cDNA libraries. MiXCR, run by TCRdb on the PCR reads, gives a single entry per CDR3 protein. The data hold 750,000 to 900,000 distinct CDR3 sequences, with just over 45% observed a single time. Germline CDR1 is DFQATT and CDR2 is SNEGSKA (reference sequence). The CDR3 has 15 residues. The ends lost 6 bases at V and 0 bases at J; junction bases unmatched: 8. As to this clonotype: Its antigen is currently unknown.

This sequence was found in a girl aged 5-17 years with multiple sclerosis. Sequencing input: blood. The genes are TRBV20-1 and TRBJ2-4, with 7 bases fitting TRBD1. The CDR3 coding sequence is TGCAGTGCCCTCAGGGCAGGGGGAGCCAAAAACATTCAGTACTTC. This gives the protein CSALRAGGAKNIQYF.